The entry below describes one T cell receptor beta chain. This sample was included in a study of blood T cell repertoires in COVID-19. Looking at the study overall: The United States, Italy and Spain provided the acute and convalescent COVID-19 samples. Sources were T cells, B-cell-depleted T cells, or PBMCs; the material itself was cDNA or gDNA.

Germline CDR1 and CDR2: SGHTA and FQGTGA. This CDR3 has 14 amino acids. Trimming shortened V by 5 bases and J by 2 bases, and 9 bases separated the two germline ends. In the study's own analysis: Estimation of nucleated cell counts relied on the amplification of reference gene primers. Clones were sequenced by immunoSEQ multiplex PCR, and TCRdb holds only the in-frame ones, with some missing. The V and J calls and clone size come from that table; D and trimming were worked out from the DNA. Of approximately 140,000 clones detected, 80% to 90% appear once; the ten largest clones hold approximately 4%.

The chain is built from TRBV7-3 and TRBJ2-2; D may be TRBD1 (5 bases). This clonotype originated in a woman aged 40 to 50 with acute or convalescent COVID-19. Sequencing was performed on peripheral blood. In DNA, the CDR3 is TGTGCCAGCAGCGCCGACAGAAACACCGGGGAGCTGTTTTTT. Amino acid sequence: CASSADRNTGELFF.